This TCR beta chain appears in the sequencing data of a study of long-term antiretroviral therapy in people with HIV. The V and J ends lost 5 bases and 5 bases, in that order; junction bases with no gene match: 7. Germline CDR1 SGHNT, CDR2 YYREEE (reference sequence). The CDR3 has 14 amino acids. On this clone: Its antigen is as yet unknown.

Survey-level resolution applied to immunoSEQ assay v3.0. Per-sample TRB depth target: 40,000-50,000 T-cell genomes. The table came from immunoSEQ multiplex PCR; TCRdb's copy has only in-frame clones and leaves some out. The table shows 20,000 to 25,000 clones, with around 79% occurring only once. Notes on the study in general: ART preceded a rise in diversity that nonetheless stayed lower than in transplant donor controls.

The V gene is TRBV5-4, the J gene TRBJ2-5, with 9 bases identical to TRBD2. The TCR sequence derives from a woman aged 40 to 50 with HIV. The material sequenced was unsorted PBMCs, taken 4.1 years after starting antiretroviral therapy. CDR3 in DNA: TGTGCCAGCAGTGGCGGGGGGGCCATTGAGACCCAGTACTTC. It codes for CASSGGGAIETQYF.